The clone carrying this T cell receptor (beta chain) was counted between two and nine times. The data derive from a study of identical twins. TCRdb fed the 5' RACE reads into MiXCR, producing one record per CDR3 protein. This sample has about 700,000 distinct CDR3 sequences; 8.6% occur once, and the top ten carry 0.98%. CDR1 is MDHEN and CDR2 is SYDVKM in the germline V gene. This CDR3 is built from 14 residues. Deletions cut 7 bases from V and 2 bases from J, with 13 bases between. These data also featured in a second study, about yellow fever vaccine responses in identical twins.

Input material: PBMCs. The TCR sequence derives from a woman under 30 in good health. The chain is built from TRBV28 and TRBJ2-3, with D unresolved. CDR3 in amino acids: CASKGWLITDTQYF. The CDR3 DNA reads as TGTGCCAGCAAAGGGTGGCTAATCACAGATACGCAGTATTTT.